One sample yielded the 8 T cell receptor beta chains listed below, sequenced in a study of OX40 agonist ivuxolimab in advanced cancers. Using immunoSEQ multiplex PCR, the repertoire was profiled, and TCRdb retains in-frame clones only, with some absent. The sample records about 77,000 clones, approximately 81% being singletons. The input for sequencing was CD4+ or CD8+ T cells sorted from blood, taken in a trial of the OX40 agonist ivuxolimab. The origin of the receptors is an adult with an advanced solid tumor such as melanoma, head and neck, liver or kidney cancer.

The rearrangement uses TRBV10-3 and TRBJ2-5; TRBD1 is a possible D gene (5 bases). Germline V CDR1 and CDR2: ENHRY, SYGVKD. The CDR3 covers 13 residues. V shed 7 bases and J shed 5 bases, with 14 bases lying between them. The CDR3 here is CAITERPGETQYF. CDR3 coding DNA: TGTGCCATCACAGAGCGTCCAGGGGAGACCCAGTACTTC.

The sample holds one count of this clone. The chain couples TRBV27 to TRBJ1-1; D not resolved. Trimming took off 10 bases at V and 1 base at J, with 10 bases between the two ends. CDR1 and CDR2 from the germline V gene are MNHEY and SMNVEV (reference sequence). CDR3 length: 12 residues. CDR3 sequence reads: CATSSGNTEAFF. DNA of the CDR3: TGTGCCACCTCATCGGGGAACACTGAAGCTTTCTTT.

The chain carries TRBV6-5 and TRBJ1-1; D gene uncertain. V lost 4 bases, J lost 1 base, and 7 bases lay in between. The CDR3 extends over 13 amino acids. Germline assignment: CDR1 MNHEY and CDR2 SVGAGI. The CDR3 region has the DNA TGTGCCAGCAGTTTGGTTAGGAACACTGAAGCTTTCTTT. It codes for CASSLVRNTEAFF.

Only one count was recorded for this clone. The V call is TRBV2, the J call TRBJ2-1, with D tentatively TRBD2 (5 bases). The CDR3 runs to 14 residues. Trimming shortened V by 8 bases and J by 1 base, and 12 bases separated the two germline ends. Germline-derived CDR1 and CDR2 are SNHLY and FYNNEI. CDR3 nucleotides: TGTGCCAGCGGAGGCGGCTCTTCCTACAATGAGCAGTTCTTC. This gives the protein CASGGGSSYNEQFF.

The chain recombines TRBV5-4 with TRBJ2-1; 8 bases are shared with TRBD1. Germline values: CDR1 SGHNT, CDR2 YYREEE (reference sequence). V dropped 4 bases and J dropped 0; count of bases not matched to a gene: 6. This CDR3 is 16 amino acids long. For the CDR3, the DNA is TGTGCCAGCAGCGGGACAGGCCCGAGCTCCTACAATGAGCAGTTCTTC. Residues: CASSGTGPSSYNEQFF.

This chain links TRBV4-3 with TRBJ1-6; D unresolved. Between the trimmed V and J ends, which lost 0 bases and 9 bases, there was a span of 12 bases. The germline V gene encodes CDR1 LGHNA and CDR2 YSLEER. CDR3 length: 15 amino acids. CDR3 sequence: CASSQDSSQSSPLHF. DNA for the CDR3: TGCGCCAGCAGCCAAGATTCGAGTCAGAGTTCACCCCTCCACTTT.

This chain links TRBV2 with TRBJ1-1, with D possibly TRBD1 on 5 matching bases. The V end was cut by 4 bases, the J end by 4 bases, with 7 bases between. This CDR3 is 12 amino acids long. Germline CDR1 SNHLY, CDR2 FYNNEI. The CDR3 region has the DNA TGTGCCAGCAGTGCAGGGACCACTGAAGCTTTCTTT. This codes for CASSAGTTEAFF.

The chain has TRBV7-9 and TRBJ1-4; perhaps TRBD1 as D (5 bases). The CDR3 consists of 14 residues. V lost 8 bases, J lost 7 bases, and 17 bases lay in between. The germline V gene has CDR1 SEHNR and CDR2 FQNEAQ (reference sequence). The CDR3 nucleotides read TGTGCCAGCGGTGATCAGGGAATTCGTGAAAAACTGTTTTTT. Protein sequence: CASGDQGIREKLFF.